What follows are 10 T cell receptor beta chains derived from one specimen sequenced in a study of T cell responses to AZD1222 COVID-19 vaccine. The data were produced by immunoSEQ multiplex PCR, yet TCRdb's version contains in-frame clones alone and is incomplete. The sample consists of around 99,000 clones, around 90% of them appearing once. The sample in question was peripheral blood, obtained on day 0 of AZD1222 vaccination. The source of these receptors is an adult in good health.

This clone occurred a few times. The V call is TRBV5-8, the J call TRBJ1-2; 10 bases fit TRBD1. CDR1 is SGHTS, CDR2 YDEGEE, per germline. This CDR3 is 15 amino acids long. V trimming: 3 bases; J trimming: 2 bases; junction bases outside the gene matches: 4. This CDR3 reads CASSWRTGGNYGYTF. As DNA, the CDR3 is TGTGCCAGCAGCTGGAGGACAGGGGGGAACTATGGCTACACCTTC.

The chain is built from TRBV14 and TRBJ1-1; a weak D match, TRBD1 (5 bases). In germline, CDR1 is SGHDN, CDR2 FVKESK. The V gene lost 4 bases and the J gene lost 0 bases, with 9 bases spanning the gap. The CDR3 contains 14 residues. In nucleotides, the CDR3 is TGTGCCAGCAGCCCGGGACGGTTGAACACTGAAGCTTTCTTT. It specifies CASSPGRLNTEAFF.

CDR3 protein: CASSSFTGGGEQFF. In DNA, the CDR3 is TGTGCCAGCAGCTCATTCACTGGGGGGGGAGAGCAGTTCTTC. This chain uses TRBV7-2 with TRBJ2-1, with 7 bases aligning to TRBD2. This CDR3 comprises 14 residues. V was clipped by 4 bases and J by 10 bases; unmatched bases: 10. Germline V gives CDR1 SGHTA, CDR2 FQGNSA.

This chain connects TRBV4-1 to TRBJ2-1; 8 bases line up with TRBD2. V dropped 1 base and J dropped 5; count of bases not matched to a gene: 7. The CDR3 sequence is 16 residues long. CDR1 and CDR2 (germline): MGHRA, YSYEKL. CDR3 protein: CASSQGPGLVHNEQFF. The CDR3 nucleotides are TGCGCCAGCAGCCAAGGCCCGGGACTAGTCCACAATGAGCAGTTCTTC.

The chain is built from TRBV7-6 and TRBJ1-5; no reliable D call. The CDR3 has 13 residues. The germline CDR1 and CDR2 sequences are SGHVS and FNYEAQ. V lost 1 base and J 6 bases, leaving 7 bases between the germline ends. The CDR3 coding sequence is TGTGCCAGCAGCTTAGACCTATCTCAGCCCCAGCATTTT. This gives the protein CASSLDLSQPQHF. The full variable domain, with the rest looked up from reference TRBV7-6 and TRBJ1-5, is GAGVSQSPRYKVTKRGQDVALRCDPISGHVSLYWYRQALGQGPEFLTYFNYEAQQDKSGLPNDRFSAERPEGSISTLTIQRTEQRDSAMYRCASSLDLSQPQHFGDGTRLSIL.

The J gene is TRBJ1-2, the V gene TRBV5-1; no firm D call. Germline V gene sequence: CDR1 SGHRS, CDR2 YFSETQ. V dropped 1 base and J dropped 4 bases, with 14 bases sitting between them. The CDR3 contains 15 residues. CDR3 region: CASSLSYGLVYGYTF. For the CDR3, the DNA is TGCGCCAGCAGCTTGAGTTACGGTTTAGTCTATGGCTACACCTTC.

The V and J genes are TRBV4-2 and TRBJ1-3, with 8 bases aligning to TRBD1. Germline V gene data show CDR1 as LGHNA and CDR2 as YNFKEQ. The CDR3 length is 15 residues. Germline trimming cut 0 bases from V and 9 bases from J; bases unmatched to any gene: 7. This chain's CDR3 is CASSQDLGQGGTIYF. The CDR3 bases are TGTGCCAGCAGCCAAGATTTAGGACAGGGAGGCACCATATATTTT.

This chain connects TRBV19 to TRBJ1-4, with D possibly TRBD1 on 5 matching bases. V was clipped by 3 bases and J by 2 bases, with 13 bases between them. The V gene's germline CDR1 is LNHDA and CDR2 SQIVND (reference sequence). This CDR3 contains 16 residues. In DNA, the CDR3 is TGTGCCAGTAGTATGAGTCTGGGGCGGACTAATGAAAAACTGTTTTTT. Protein: CASSMSLGRTNEKLFF. The whole variable domain, filled in from reference TRBV19 and TRBJ1-4, reads DGGITQSPKYLFRKEGQNVTLSCEQNLNHDAMYWYRQDPGQGLRLIYYSQIVNDFQKGDIAEGYSVSREKKESFPLTVTSAQKNPTAFYLCASSMSLGRTNEKLFFGSGTQLSVL.

The chain uses TRBV7-2 and TRBJ1-5; 7 bases align to TRBD1. The CDR3 runs 14 residues. Germline loops: CDR1 SGHTA, CDR2 FQGNSA. V lost 5 bases to trimming and J lost 6 bases; unmatched junction nucleotides: 7. CDR3 coding DNA: TGTGCCAGCAGCGCCGACAGGGTCGGTCAGCCCCAGCATTTT. Translating it yields CASSADRVGQPQHF.

The gene calls are TRBV27 and TRBJ1-4, with TRBD1 matching 10 bases. Germline trimming cut 8 bases from V and 8 bases from J; bases unmatched to any gene: 11. Germline CDR1 and CDR2: MNHEY and SMNVEV (reference sequence). This CDR3 is 15 amino acids long. The CDR3 nucleotides read TGTGCCAGCCTTGGTTTGGGACAGGGGTACGAAAAACTGTTTTTT. Its translation: CASLGLGQGYEKLFF.